This TCR beta chain was obtained from a study of blood T cell repertoires in COVID-19. Study details: Spain, Italy and the United States supplied samples that represented acute and convalescent COVID-19. PBMCs, B-cell-depleted T cells, or T cells were the source of the cDNA or gDNA that made up the material.

Germline V lookup: CDR1 SEHNR, CDR2 FQNEAQ (reference sequence). The V and J ends lost 4 bases and 2 bases respectively, with 12 bases between them. The CDR3 has 14 residues. Authors' processing steps: Counts of nucleated cells, estimated from reference gene primer amplification, were obtained. The repertoire was sequenced with immunoSEQ multiplex PCR; TCRdb's copy has only in-frame clones and lacks some. Clone size and V and J calls were adopted from that table, with D and trimming inferred from the DNA. The sample consists of 250,000 to 350,000 clones, around 86% of them appearing once. Sequenced material: peripheral blood. The J gene is TRBJ2-7, the V gene TRBV7-9, with D maybe TRBD1 (6 bases). The TCR originated in a woman under 40 who had recovered from COVID-19. CDR3 loop: CASSSEQGTYEQYF. The CDR3 nucleotides read TGTGCCAGCAGCTCCGAACAGGGAACCTACGAGCAGTACTTC. The full variable domain, with the rest looked up from reference TRBV7-9 and TRBJ2-7, is DTGVSQNPRHKITKRGQNVTFRCDPISEHNRLYWYRQTLGQGPEFLTYFQNEAQLEKSRLLSDRFSAERPKGSFSTLEIQRTEQGDSAMYLCASSSEQGTYEQYFGPGTRLTVT.